Listed below are T cell receptor beta chains from one sample, sequenced in a study of blood T cell repertoires in COVID-19. Profiling relied on immunoSEQ multiplex PCR, and the TCRdb table lists in-frame clones only, not all of them. This sample has about 250,000 clones; 70% to 90% occur once, and the top ten carry 1.2% to 1.5%. Sequenced sample: peripheral blood. These receptors originate from a man aged 80 or over with acute or convalescent COVID-19. Each CDR3 is given with its conserved first and last residue. The D gene is left open where the match is weak. A row's size may be missing; if present it is once, few, many or a size class.

NA,NA,TRBV6-2/TRBV6-3,TRBJ2-5,CASSYSGTPSDSQETQYF,TGTGCCAGCAGTTACTCGGGGACACCGTCAGATTCCCAAGAGACCCAGTACTTC
NA,NA,TRBV5-1,TRBJ1-1,CASSISGNTEAFF,TGCGCCAGCAGCATTTCAGGGAACACTGAAGCTTTCTTT
NA,NA,TRBV25-1,TRBJ1-1,CASRIHQGTEAFF,TGTGCCAGCAGAATTCATCAGGGAACTGAAGCTTTCTTT
NA,NA,TRBV7-9,TRBJ2-1,CASDRVAVDNEQFF,TGTGCCAGCGACCGGGTAGCTGTCGACAATGAGCAGTTCTTC
NA,NA,TRBV6-1,TRBJ1-5,CASSVQGPLSNQPQHF,TGTGCCAGCAGTGTCCAGGGCCCCCTTAGCAATCAGCCCCAGCATTTT
NA,TRBD2,TRBV7-9,TRBJ2-1,CASSLGRTSGGYEQFF,TGTGCCAGCAGCTTGGGACGGACTAGCGGGGGCTATGAGCAGTTCTTC
NA,NA,TRBV7-9,TRBJ2-1,CASSPTDRLSNEQFF,TGTGCCAGCAGCCCTACCGACAGGTTAAGCAATGAGCAGTTCTTC
NA,TRBD1,TRBV18,TRBJ1-4,CASSPLTGPTEKLFF,TGTGCCAGCTCACCGTTGACAGGGCCTACCGAAAAACTGTTTTTT
NA,TRBD2,TRBV24-1,TRBJ2-1,CATSDASGSKKNEQFF,TGTGCCACCAGTGATGCTAGCGGGAGTAAGAAGAATGAGCAGTTCTTC
NA,TRBD1,TRBV28,TRBJ1-6,CASSRMQGAYNSPLHF,TGTGCCAGCAGTCGAATGCAGGGGGCTTATAATTCACCCCTCCACTTT
NA,TRBD1,TRBV28,TRBJ2-7,CASSSPGTGRYEQYF,TGTGCCAGCAGTTCCCCCGGGACAGGGCGCTACGAGCAGTACTTC
NA,NA,TRBV18,TRBJ1-2,CASSLGRTDNYGYTF,TGTGCCAGCTCACTCGGCAGGACAGATAACTATGGCTACACCTTC
NA,NA,TRBV7-2,TRBJ1-2,CASSLAVPTAYGYTF,TGTGCCAGCAGCTTAGCGGTTCCGACAGCCTATGGCTACACCTTC
NA,NA,TRBV12-3/TRBV12-4,TRBJ2-5,CASSFSGETQYF,TGTGCCAGCAGTTTCTCAGGAGAGACCCAGTACTTC
once,TRBD1,TRBV10-3,TRBJ1-2,CAISGQDRAVDGYTF,TGTGCCATCAGTGGACAGGACAGGGCCGTGGATGGCTACACCTTC
NA,TRBD1,TRBV14,TRBJ1-2,CASSHPGQGLGDGYTF,TGTGCCAGCAGCCATCCGGGACAGGGGCTCGGTGATGGCTACACCTTC
NA,NA,TRBV7-8,TRBJ1-6,CASSPLMGGQSPLHF,TGTGCCAGCAGCCCTCTAATGGGGGGGCAATCACCCCTCCACTTT
once,NA,TRBV9,TRBJ2-3,CASSADSGAPPDTQYF,TGTGCCAGCAGCGCAGACTCAGGGGCCCCGCCAGATACGCAGTATTTT
NA,TRBD1,TRBV4-3,TRBJ1-4,CASSQEGEGASMSEKLFF,TGCGCCAGCAGCCAAGAGGGAGAGGGGGCGAGCATGAGCGAAAAACTGTTTTTT
NA,NA,TRBV11-2,TRBJ2-1,CASSPRLARGYNEQFF,TGTGCCAGCAGCCCCCGGCTAGCGAGAGGCTACAATGAGCAGTTCTTC
NA,NA,TRBV7-2,TRBJ1-5,CASSFQEDQPQHF,TGTGCCAGCAGCTTCCAGGAAGACCAGCCCCAGCATTTT
once,TRBD1,TRBV7-9,TRBJ2-2,CASIGTDNTGELFF,TGTGCCAGTATTGGGACAGACAACACCGGGGAGCTGTTTTTT
NA,NA,TRBV18,TRBJ2-1,CASSPRRDSYNEQFF,TGTGCCAGCTCACCACGGCGGGACTCCTACAATGAGCAGTTCTTC
NA,TRBD1,TRBV9,TRBJ2-1,CASSVVQGSSYNEQFF,TGTGCCAGCAGCGTAGTACAGGGGAGCTCCTACAATGAGCAGTTCTTC
NA,TRBD2,TRBV28,TRBJ2-3,CASSLGLAGGISTDTQYF,TGTGCCAGCAGTTTAGGACTAGCGGGAGGTATTAGCACAGATACGCAGTATTTT
NA,TRBD2,TRBV7-2,TRBJ2-1,CASSLAGTSGLLGEQFF,TGTGCCAGCAGCTTGGCCGGGACTAGCGGGCTTTTAGGTGAGCAGTTCTTC
NA,NA,TRBV6-5,TRBJ1-5,CASSYSGGRNQPQHF,TGTGCCAGCAGTTACTCGGGGGGGCGCAATCAGCCCCAGCATTTT
NA,TRBD1,TRBV5-4,TRBJ1-1,CASSLAGTGLREAFF,TGTGCCAGCAGCCTGGCGGGGACAGGGCTTCGTGAAGCTTTCTTT
few,TRBD1,TRBV18,TRBJ1-1,CASSPRQGADTEAFF,TGTGCCAGCTCACCACGACAGGGAGCTGACACTGAAGCTTTCTTT
NA,TRBD1,TRBV5-1,TRBJ1-3,CASSLDRGTGNTIYF,TGCGCCAGCAGCTTGGACAGGGGCACTGGAAACACCATATATTTT
NA,NA,TRBV9,TRBJ1-1,CASGIGGINTEAFF,TGTGCCAGCGGAATAGGGGGAATCAACACTGAAGCTTTCTTT
few,TRBD1,TRBV6-5,TRBJ2-3,CASQTDRASDTQYF,TGTGCCAGCCAAACCGACAGGGCATCGGATACGCAGTATTTT
NA,NA,TRBV27,TRBJ1-5,CASSLTYGAGRNQPQHF,TGTGCCAGCAGTTTAACTTATGGGGCAGGCCGTAACCAGCCCCAGCATTTT
NA,TRBD2,TRBV5-4,TRBJ2-7,CASSFRREENEQYF,TGTGCCAGCAGCTTCCGACGGGAGGAAAACGAGCAGTACTTC
NA,NA,TRBV21-1,TRBJ2-7,CASSPRDTHSYEQYF,TGTGCCAGCAGCCCCCGGGACACCCACTCCTACGAGCAGTACTTC
once,TRBD2,TRBV15,TRBJ2-7,CATSSGGSSYEQYF,TGTGCCACCAGCTCGGGCGGGAGCTCCTACGAGCAGTACTTC
NA,NA,TRBV7-8,TRBJ2-7,CASSLRRDGRSYEQYF,TGTGCCAGCAGCTTACGGAGGGACGGTCGCTCCTACGAGCAGTACTTC
NA,TRBD2,TRBV28,TRBJ2-1,CASSLSTSAQFF,TGTGCCAGCAGTTTATCCACTAGCGCGCAGTTCTTC
few,NA,TRBV19,TRBJ2-5,CASSTEETQYF,TGTGCCAGTAGTACGGAAGAGACCCAGTACTTC